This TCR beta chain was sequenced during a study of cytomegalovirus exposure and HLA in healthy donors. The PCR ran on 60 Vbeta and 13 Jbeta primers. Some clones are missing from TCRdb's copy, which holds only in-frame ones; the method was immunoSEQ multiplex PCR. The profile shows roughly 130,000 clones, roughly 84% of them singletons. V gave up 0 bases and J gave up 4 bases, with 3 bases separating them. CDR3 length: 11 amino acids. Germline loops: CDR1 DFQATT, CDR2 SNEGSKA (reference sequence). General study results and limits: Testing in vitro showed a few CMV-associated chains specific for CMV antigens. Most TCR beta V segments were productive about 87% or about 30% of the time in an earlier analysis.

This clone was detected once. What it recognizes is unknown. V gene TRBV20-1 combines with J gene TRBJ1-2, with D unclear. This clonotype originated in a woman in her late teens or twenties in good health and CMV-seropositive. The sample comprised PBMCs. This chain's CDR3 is CSARDGYGYTF. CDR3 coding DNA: TGCAGTGCTAGAGACGGCTATGGCTACACCTTC.